This T cell receptor beta chain was observed in a study of blood T cell repertoires in COVID-19. Overall study context: Sources were T cells, B-cell-depleted T cells, or PBMCs; the material itself was cDNA or gDNA.

CDR1 is KGHSH and CDR2 is LQKENI in the germline V gene. V was pared by 2 bases and J by 8 bases, with 6 bases of the junction left unmatched. This CDR3 is 15 amino acids long. As originally analysed: Counts of nucleated cells, estimated from reference gene primer amplification, were obtained. Here immunoSEQ multiplex PCR was the method, and the copy in TCRdb shows in-frame clones only, minus some. Clone size and V and J calls were adopted from that table, with D and trimming inferred from the DNA. The sample yields almost 200,000 clones, approximately 87% seen once. The chain carries TRBV18 and TRBJ2-1; 10 nucleotides align to TRBD2. The sequence came from a woman aged 70-85 years with acute or convalescent COVID-19. Sample: peripheral blood. The CDR3 sequence: CASSPGLAGVYEQFF. The CDR3 nucleotides read TGTGCCAGCTCACCAGGGCTAGCGGGAGTATATGAGCAGTTCTTC.